Listed here are 21 T cell receptor beta chains from one sample, sequenced in a study of T cell repertoires in cytomegalovirus infection. TCRdb passed the reads through MiXCR, listing each CDR3 protein once. The table lists hundreds of thousands of distinct CDR3 sequences, approximately 31% of them singletons. Which antigens these TCRs recognize remains unknown. The sample in question was cultured CD8+ T cells from PBMCs, obtained from culture after CMV antigen stimulation. Every receptor here comes from a human donor in good health (CMV status not recorded). Some clones in this sample may be carry-over from other donors' samples.

This chain connects TRBV9 to TRBJ2-5, with D perhaps matching TRBD2 (5 bases). This CDR3 contains 12 residues. V lost 5 bases and J lost 5, with 10 bases in between. Germline CDR1 is SGDLS and CDR2 is YYNGEE. This chain's CDR3 is CASSAGEETQYF. CDR3 nucleotides: TGTGCCAGCAGTGCCGGGGAGGAGACCCAGTACTTC.

The chain is built from TRBV7-2 and TRBJ2-1, with 9 bases identical to TRBD2. The CDR3 contains 18 residues. Looked up from germline, CDR1 is SGHTA and CDR2 is FQGNSA. Unmatched junction bases numbered 12, after V lost 0 bases and J lost 6 bases. DNA of the CDR3: TGTGCCAGCAGCTTAGCGCTAATACGCGGGGGGGCGTTCAATGAGCAGTTCTTC. Encoded protein: CASSLALIRGGAFNEQFF.

In its sample, this clonotype was seen a few times. The chain recombines TRBV10-1 with TRBJ1-1, with 7 bases that match TRBD1. V lost 6 bases and J lost 1; bases outside the gene matches: 5. The CDR3 length is 14 residues. CDR1 and CDR2 (germline): WNHNN, SYGVQD (reference sequence). CDR3 residues: CASSKTGPNTEAFF. The DNA of the CDR3 is TGCGCCAGCAGCAAGACAGGGCCGAACACTGAAGCTTTCTTT.

As for this clonotype: Since a much larger clone is just one base distant, this may be a read error. The chain combines TRBV12-5 with TRBJ2-5; TRBD2 might be the D (6 bases). Germline CDR1 LGHNT, CDR2 FRNRAP. The CDR3 covers 14 residues. The CDR3 spells CASGKEGLGETQHF. DNA for the CDR3: TGTGCTAGTGGTAAGGAGGGTCTGGGAGAGACCCAGCACTTC. Looking up the rest from reference TRBV12-5 and TRBJ2-5 gives the full variable domain: DARVTQTPRHKVTEMGQEVTMRCQPILGHNTVFWYRQTMMQGLELLAYFRNRAPLDDSGMPKDRFSAEMPDATLATLKIQPSEPRDSAVYFCASGKEGLGETQHFGPGTRLLVL.

A few counts support this clonotype. The rearrangement joins TRBV6-2 or TRBV6-3 to TRBJ2-7; no reliable D call. CDR3 size: 14 residues. Germline V gene data show CDR1 as MNHEY and CDR2 as SVGEGT. The germline V and J ends were trimmed by 6 bases and 0 bases, with 12 bases remaining between them. CDR3: CASSTGGASYEQYF. The CDR3 DNA follows: TGTGCCAGCAGCACCGGTGGAGCCTCCTACGAGCAGTACTTC.

This clonotype was counted between two and nine times. J is TRBJ1-1 and V is TRBV5-1, with D hard to call. This CDR3 is 17 amino acids long. Trimming stripped 0 bases from V and 0 bases from J, with 15 bases between. In germline, CDR1 is SGHRS, CDR2 YFSETQ. The chain's CDR3 is CASSLGLGIGMNTEAFF. The CDR3 DNA follows: TGCGCCAGCAGCTTGGGCCTAGGCATCGGGATGAACACTGAAGCTTTCTTT.

Details on this clonotype: Sequence at one end of the junction differs from germline and may be a read error. The chain is built from TRBV6-2 or TRBV6-3 and TRBJ1-3, with 7 positions matching TRBD1. The CDR3 loop spans 17 amino acids. Per the germline V gene, CDR1 is MNHEY and CDR2 is SVGEGT. The CDR3 sequence: CANSSRDSQSSGNTIYF. In DNA, the CDR3 is TGTGCCAACAGTTCCCGGGACAGTCAAAGCTCTGGAAACACCATATATTTT.

This clonotype was recorded many times. The genes are TRBV12-3 or TRBV12-4 and TRBJ2-1, with D maybe TRBD2 (5 bases). Trimming took off 3 bases at V and 7 bases at J, with 7 bases between the two ends. The CDR3 has 12 residues. CDR3 nucleotide sequence: TGTGCCAGCAGTTTTCCGGGGAATGAGCAGTTCTTC. Translation gives CASSFPGNEQFF.

The table lists this clonotype with a few counts. CDR3 sequence: CASSWGGGATDTQYF. CDR3 bases: TGTGCCAGCAGCTGGGGCGGGGGGGCCACAGATACGCAGTATTTT. V gene TRBV7-9 combines with J gene TRBJ2-3; TRBD2 matches 9 bases. CDR1 and CDR2 (germline): SEHNR, FQNEAQ (reference sequence). The V and J ends lost 4 bases and 2 bases, in that order; junction bases with no gene match: 4. This CDR3 spans 15 amino acids.

This clonotype has a count of ten or more. The J gene is TRBJ1-5, the V gene TRBV7-2, with D unclear. The V end was cut by 5 bases, the J end by 1 base, with 6 bases between. From germline, CDR1 is SGHTA and CDR2 FQGNSA. This CDR3 region has 13 residues. The CDR3 sequence: CASSRTSNQPQHF. As DNA, the CDR3 is TGTGCCAGCAGCCGAACGAGCAATCAGCCCCAGCATTTT.

This clonotype was picked up many times. The V call is TRBV12-3 or TRBV12-4, the J call TRBJ2-2; 7 bases match TRBD2. With 5 bases clipped from V and 7 bases from J, the junction kept 1 base outside the gene matches. This CDR3 contains 12 residues. CDR3 in amino acids: CASSSGNGELFF. As DNA, the CDR3 is TGTGCCAGCAGTAGCGGGAACGGGGAGCTGTTTTTT.

CDR3 DNA sequence: TGTGCCAGCAGTTATTCTGAGGAAGAGGAAAACATTCAGTACTTC. Translation gives CASSYSEEEENIQYF. The chain recombines TRBV6-6 with TRBJ2-4, with no clear D. CDR3 length: 15 residues. V was pared by 3 bases and J by 5 bases, with 14 bases between. CDR1 is MNHNY, CDR2 SVGAGI, per germline (reference sequence).

The J gene is TRBJ2-2, the V gene TRBV24-1; a possible D gene is TRBD1 (7 bases). This CDR3 comprises 16 residues. Trimming removed 2 bases at V and 4 bases at J, with 13 bases between. The germline gives CDR1 KGHDR, CDR2 SFDVKD. CDR3 loop: CATSDSGGYPTGELFF. The DNA for the CDR3 is TGTGCCACCAGTGATTCAGGGGGGTACCCCACCGGGGAGCTGTTTTTT.

This clonotype has only a few counts. CDR3 sequence (DNA): TGTGCCAGCAGTTACTCCCCATACCAAAGGACACGGATTGAATCTGAAGCTTTCTTT. Its protein product is CASSYSPYQRTRIESEAFF. This rearrangement joins TRBV6-6 to TRBJ1-1, with D perhaps TRBD1 (5 bases). Per the germline V gene, CDR1 is MNHNY and CDR2 is SVGAGI (reference sequence). The CDR3 is 19 residues long. Trimming took off 0 bases at V and 6 bases at J, with 26 bases between the two ends.

The chain carries TRBV6-8 and TRBJ2-1; 8 nucleotides match TRBD2. V lost 8 bases, J lost 1 base, and 7 bases stayed unmatched. The V gene's germline CDR1 is MNHGY and CDR2 SAAAGT. This CDR3 comprises 15 residues. The CDR3 spells CASLGSSGSYNEQFF. The CDR3 region has the DNA TGTGCCAGCTTAGGGTCTAGCGGGTCCTACAATGAGCAGTTCTTC.

The chain recombines TRBV23-1 with TRBJ2-7, with 8 bases matching TRBD1. TRBV23-1 is annotated as an ORF whose role is uncertain. This CDR3 comprises 20 residues. Trimming at V came to 0 bases and at J to 2 bases, leaving 18 bases not matched to a gene. CDR3 sequence: CASSQSIGTGTFPKTYEQYF. The CDR3 DNA reads as TGCGCCAGCAGTCAATCGATAGGGACAGGTACATTTCCTAAAACCTACGAGCAGTACTTC.

This clonotype has only a few counts. The chain is built from TRBV2 and TRBJ1-3; D is unclear. Germline V gene sequence: CDR1 SNHLY, CDR2 FYNNEI. V dropped 2 bases and J dropped 0 bases, with 8 bases sitting between them. This CDR3 contains 15 residues. The CDR3 sequence: CASSELRGSGNTIYF. The CDR3 DNA sequence: TGTGCCAGCAGTGAATTGAGAGGCTCTGGAAACACCATATATTTT.

The J gene is TRBJ2-6, the V gene TRBV9; no clear D. Germline assignment: CDR1 SGDLS and CDR2 YYNGEE. V gave up 3 bases and J gave up 3 bases, with 10 bases separating them. The CDR3 consists of 15 residues. The CDR3 reads CASSEPRDGANVLTF. In DNA form, the CDR3 reads TGTGCCAGCAGCGAGCCAAGGGATGGGGCCAACGTCCTGACTTTC.

There are a few counts of this clonotype. V is TRBV7-6 and J is TRBJ2-1, with TRBD1 matching 8 bases. CDR1 is SGHVS, CDR2 FNYEAQ, per germline. The CDR3 is 12 residues long. With V trimmed by 1 base and J by 12 bases, 2 bases remained unmatched. In nucleotides, the CDR3 is TGTGCCAGCAGCTTAGACGGGACAGGGCAGTTCTTC. It translates to CASSLDGTGQFF.

This clonotype was recorded a few times. The rearrangement joins TRBV5-6 to TRBJ2-2, with D possibly TRBD2 on 5 matching bases. Germline lookup yields CDR1 SGHDT and CDR2 YYEEEE. V lost 4 bases and J lost 0, with 10 bases in between. The CDR3 length is 15 residues. The CDR3 DNA sequence: TGTGCCAGCAGCCGTGCAGCGGCGAACACCGGGGAGCTGTTTTTT. This translates into CASSRAAANTGELFF.

The genes are TRBV15 and TRBJ2-2; tentatively, D is TRBD2 (7 bases). The CDR3 loop spans 15 amino acids. Germline assignment: CDR1 LNHNV and CDR2 YYDKDF (reference sequence). Trimming left V 2 bases short and J 4 bases short, with 11 bases between. In DNA form, the CDR3 reads TGTGCCACCAGCAGATACAGGGAGGGCACCGGGGAGCTGTTTTTT. Its protein is CATSRYREGTGELFF.